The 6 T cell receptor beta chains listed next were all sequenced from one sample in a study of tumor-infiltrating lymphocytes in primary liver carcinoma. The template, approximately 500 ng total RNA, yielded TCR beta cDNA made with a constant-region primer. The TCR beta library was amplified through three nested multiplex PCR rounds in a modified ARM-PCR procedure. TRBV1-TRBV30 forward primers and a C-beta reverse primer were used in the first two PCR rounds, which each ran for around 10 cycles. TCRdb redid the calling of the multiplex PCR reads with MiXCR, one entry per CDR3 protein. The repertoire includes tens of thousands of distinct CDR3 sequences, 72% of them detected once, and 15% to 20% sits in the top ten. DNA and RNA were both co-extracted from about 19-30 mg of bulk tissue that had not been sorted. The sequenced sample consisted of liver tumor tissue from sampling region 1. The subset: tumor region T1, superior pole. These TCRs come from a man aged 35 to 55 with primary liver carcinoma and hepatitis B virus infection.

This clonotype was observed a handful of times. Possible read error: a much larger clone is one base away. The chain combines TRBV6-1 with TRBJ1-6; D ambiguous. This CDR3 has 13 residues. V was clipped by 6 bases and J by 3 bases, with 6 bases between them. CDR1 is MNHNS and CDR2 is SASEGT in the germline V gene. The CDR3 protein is CASRTFYNSPLHF. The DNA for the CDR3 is TGTGCCAGCAGGACATTCTATAATTCACCCCTCCACTTT.

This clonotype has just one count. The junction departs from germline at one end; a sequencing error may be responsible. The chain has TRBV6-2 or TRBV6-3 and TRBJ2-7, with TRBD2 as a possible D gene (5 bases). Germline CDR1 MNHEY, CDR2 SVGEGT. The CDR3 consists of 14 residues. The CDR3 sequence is CASSFGLDIYEQYF. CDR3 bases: TGTGCCAGCAGTTTCGGACTCGATATCTACGAGCAGTATTTC.

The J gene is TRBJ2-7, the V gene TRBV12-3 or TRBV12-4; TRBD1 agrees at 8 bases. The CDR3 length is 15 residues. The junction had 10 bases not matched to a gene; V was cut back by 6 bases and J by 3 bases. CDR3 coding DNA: TGTGCCAGCAGCCGTACAGGGGGGTTCTTCTACGAGCAGTACTTC. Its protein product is CASSRTGGFFYEQYF.

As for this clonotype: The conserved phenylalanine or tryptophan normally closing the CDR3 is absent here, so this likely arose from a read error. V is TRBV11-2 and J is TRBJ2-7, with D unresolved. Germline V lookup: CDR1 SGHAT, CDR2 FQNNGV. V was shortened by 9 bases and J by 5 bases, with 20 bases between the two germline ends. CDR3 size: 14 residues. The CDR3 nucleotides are TGTGCCAGTGGCTTAACTGACACTGCCCACGAGCAGTACTTA. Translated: CASGLTDTAHEQYL.

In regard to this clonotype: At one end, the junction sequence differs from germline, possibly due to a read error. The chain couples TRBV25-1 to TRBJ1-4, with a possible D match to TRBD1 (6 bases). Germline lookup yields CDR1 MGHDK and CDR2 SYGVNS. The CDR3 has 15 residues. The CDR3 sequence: CTSKGRQEVNKKLFF. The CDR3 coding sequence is TGTACCAGCAAGGGGCGACAGGAGGTTAATAAAAAACTGTTTTTT. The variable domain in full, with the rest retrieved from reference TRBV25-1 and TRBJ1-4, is EADIYQTPRYLVIGTGKKITLECSQTMGHDKMYWYQQDPGMELHLIHYSYGVNSTEKGDLSSESTVSRIRTEHFPLTLESARPSHTSQYLCTSKGRQEVNKKLFFGSGTQLSVL.

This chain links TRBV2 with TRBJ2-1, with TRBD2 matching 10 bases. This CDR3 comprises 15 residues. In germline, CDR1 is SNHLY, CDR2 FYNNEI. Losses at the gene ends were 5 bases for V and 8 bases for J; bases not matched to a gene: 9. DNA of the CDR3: TGTGCCAGCAGTCGAGAGGGACTAGCGCCCCATGAGCAGTTCTTC. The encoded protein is CASSREGLAPHEQFF.